The clone carrying this T cell receptor beta chain was found many times. Its antigen is unidentified. TCRdb re-analysed the reads in MiXCR, keeping a single row per CDR3 protein. The table has approximately 590,000 distinct CDR3 sequences, 40% seen once. This sample was included in a study of T cell repertoires in cytomegalovirus infection. Whole-study context: Indicated by public TCR beta signatures were CMV infection and matching HLA type.

Points from the study as a whole: CMV-specific TCR beta clonotypes restricted by HLA-C were the ones dominating the ex vivo response. CMV carriers with the relevant HLA were identified by cumulative public TCR beta family frequency.

CDR1 is SGHTA, CDR2 FQGNSA, per germline. V lost 2 bases, J lost 6 bases, and 10 bases lay in between. The CDR3 is 13 amino acids. The source was cultured PBMCs, collected from culture after CMV antigen stimulation. The clonotype originates from a human donor in good health (CMV status not recorded). Some clones in this sample may be carry-over from other donors' samples. The genes are TRBV7-2 and TRBJ1-2; D remains unclear. CDR3 amino acids: CASSLKWADGYTF. CDR3 coding DNA: TGTGCCAGCAGCTTAAAGTGGGCTGATGGCTACACCTTC.